Given below is one T cell receptor (beta chain) in context. Which antigen it targets is not known. Sequence at one end of the junction differs from germline and may be a read error. Bulk unsorted tissue served as the source for RNA extraction, and RNA quality was assessed using a NanoDrop ND-1000 and an Agilent 2100. All donors had newly diagnosed lung cancer, had not received prior chemotherapy, and were admitted for thoracic surgery in China between August and November 2014. Patients who had received previous radiotherapy or chemotherapy, or who had another concurrent cancer, were excluded from the study. Pieces of surgical tissue measuring about 1-2 cm3 were kept in RNAlater solution and stored at -80 degrees C until use. This sample was included in a study of tumor and adjacent non-tumor tissue in lung cancer (dated by TCRdb to the late 2010s). In terms of the full investigation: Of the cohort, around 12 patients had adenocarcinoma, 2 had squamous cell carcinoma and 1 had small cell lung cancer. The approximately 15 enrolled patients, of whom around 10 were men and 5 were women, were aged roughly 30 to 80 years and were diagnosed with TNM stage I to III disease. A total of fewer than 150 million productive TCRbeta reads were generated by sequencing, corresponding to an average of around 4 million reads per sample. Bulk TCRbeta repertoires were compared between lung tumor tissue and matched distant non-tumor lung tissue obtained from around 14 lung cancer patients. TCRbeta CDR3 sequencing was performed on 25 to 35 paired specimens, with one tumor sample and one normal lung sample collected per patient. The paper's findings and limits, for the study overall: A significantly larger cumulative share of the repertoire was made up by the top 100 clones in normal lung than in tumor tissue. Peripheral blood was not sequenced, so blood TCRbeta repertoires in these lung cancer patients were not examined. Neither the sequencing platform nor unique molecular identifiers are mentioned in the methods. Tumor tissue showed significantly greater TCR diversity (inverse Simpson) than normal lung tissue (roughly 430 vs 170, P = 0.0075, Mann-Whitney U test). Only 15 or so patients were included in the cohort, and the need for larger samples and more detailed clinical data was noted by the authors. Younger patients had significantly higher TCR diversity, and higher tumor TCR diversity was associated with shorter overall and disease-free survival.

Via the germline V gene, CDR1 is SQVTM and CDR2 ANQGSEA. The CDR3 numbers 12 residues from cysteine through phenylalanine. Only the CDR3 portion is preserved as DNA: 36 bases, with reading frame beginning at the first base. The library was generated by multiplex PCR. The run used an Illumina HiSeq 2500. TCRbeta libraries were constructed through three rounds of nested PCR with primers (Table S4) according to protocols adapted from ARM-PCR. Before sequencing, PCR products of 200-500 bp were excised from the gel and purified with the QIAquick gel extraction kit. The authors' pipeline ran thus. Reads were cleaned with Trimmomatic, merged with FLASH into complete CDR3 sequences, and assigned to V(D)J germline segments with MiTCR. VDJtools was used to compute clonal diversity as the inverse Simpson's index. Productive reads were defined as in-frame sequences without a premature stop codon. The public reads were reprocessed in TCRdb via fastp at Q25 and MiXCR, keeping in-frame beta chains. Each CDR3 protein gets just one entry, which takes the most common genes and DNA from the rows behind it. V and J calls and clone size were set by TCRdb, not the authors. The sample has around 70,000 distinct CDR3 sequences on record, around three quarters of them singletons. Together, the top ten hold roughly 28% of the sample.

Specimen: lung tumor tissue. The source of this sequence is a man aged 55 to 70 with non-small cell lung cancer. The rearrangement combines TRBV29-1 with TRBJ2-1; TRBD2 is a weak D gene call, 6 bases matching. The CDR3 loop reads CSVGLGEVEQFF. The DNA sequence follows: TGCAGCGTTGGATTGGGGGAGGTCGAGCAGTTCTTT.